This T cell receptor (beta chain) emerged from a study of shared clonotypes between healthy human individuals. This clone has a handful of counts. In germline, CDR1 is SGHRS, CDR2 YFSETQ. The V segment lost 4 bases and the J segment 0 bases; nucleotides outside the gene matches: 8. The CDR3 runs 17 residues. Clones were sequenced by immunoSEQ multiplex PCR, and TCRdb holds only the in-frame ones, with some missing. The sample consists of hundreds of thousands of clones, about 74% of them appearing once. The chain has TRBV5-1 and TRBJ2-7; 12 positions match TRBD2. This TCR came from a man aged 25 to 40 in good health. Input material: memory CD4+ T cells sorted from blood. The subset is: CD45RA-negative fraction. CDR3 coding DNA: TGCGCCAGCAGCGATAGTAGGACTAGCGGGGCCTCCTACGAGCAGTACTTC. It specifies CASSDSRTSGASYEQYF.